This T cell receptor (beta chain) was profiled in a study of blood T cell repertoires in COVID-19 (dated by TCRdb to about 2020). For the wider study: Samples covering the acute and convalescent phases of COVID-19 were provided by collaborators in the United States, Italy and Spain. The dataset comprised deeply sampled blood TCRbeta repertoires from subjects exposed to, actively infected with, or recovered from COVID-19. A freely available public database, intended as a resource for researchers studying the immune response to SARS-CoV-2, is where the repertoires were released. The prospective study material was composed of cDNA or gDNA derived from T cells, B-cell-depleted T cells, or PBMCs. The sample metadata nearly always contained a de-identified subject ID, COVID-19 status, age in years and sex. The samples were drawn from the first 160 participants of the ongoing ImmuneRACE study and from about 1,200 subjects provided by 6 global collaborators. HLA class I and class II types, where available, came from metadata supplied by the sample provider rather than from assay-based typing. Study-level results and caveats: The amount of clinical and demographic metadata varied by source and participant and was provided uncurated.

Collaborating institutions collected whole blood in K2EDTA tubes following their own protocols. For TCRbeta analysis, collaborator samples were shipped as frozen whole blood, as isolated PBMCs, or as DNA extracted from either sample type. Per the germline V gene (reference sequence), PRHDT is the CDR1 and FYEKMQ is the CDR2. Clipping removes 6 bases from V and 8 bases from J, with 5 as the unmatched junction base count. The CDR3 goes from the cysteine to the phenylalanine over 12 residues. Only CDR3 DNA remains: 36 bases, in frame from the first base. Comments on this clone: There is no known antigen for this receptor. No base-level quality is on record; no much larger clone is a single base apart.

The immunoSEQ Assay, a bias-controlled multiplex PCR, was used to amplify TCRbeta CDR3 regions from genomic DNA. The authors' analysis ran thus. The number of nucleated cells in each sample was estimated by amplification of reference gene primers within the assay. Sequence reads were collapsed and filtered to measure the absolute abundance of every unique TCRbeta CDR3 rearrangement. For each sample, productive Simpson clonality was calculated by taking the square root of Simpson's diversity index across productive rearrangements. TCRdb took over this immuneACCESS table, retaining in-frame rearrangements with V and J assigned. Such tables are incomplete; in checked studies, under half of the missing clones stem from an unresolved V gene, and the remainder is unexplained. Clonal size and the V and J genes are those of that table, whereas D and trimming came from the DNA. This sample holds just under 150,000 clones; more than 75% were observed only once. Jointly, the top ten make up approximately 2.5% of the sample.

Rearrangement joined TRBV13 to TRBJ1-1, and 8 junction bases match TRBD1. The TCR was taken from a human donor with acute or convalescent COVID-19. The donor label of this sample is uncertain. The sequencing sample was made of peripheral blood. The sequence in DNA is TGTGCCAGCAGATTAACAGGGGGGGAAGCTTTCTTT. This codes for CASRLTGGEAFF.